This T cell receptor (beta chain) was sequenced in a study of cytomegalovirus exposure and HLA in healthy donors. General study points: Cytomegalovirus status, reportedly, was diagnosed with high specificity and sensitivity by the classifier. The study flagged about 150 TCR beta chains as cytomegalovirus-associated.

Data came from immunoSEQ multiplex PCR; TCRdb stores just in-frame clones and leaves some out. Here the sample spans some 170,000 clones, roughly 90% being singletons. V shed 3 bases and J shed 5 bases, with 5 bases lying between them. The germline gives CDR1 MNHNY, CDR2 SVGAGI (reference sequence). The CDR3 contains 12 residues. Comments on this clone: What it recognizes is unknown.

The sequence derives from a woman aged 18-29 years in good health and CMV-seronegative. V usage is TRBV6-6 and J usage is TRBJ2-1; no reliable D call. The sequencing sample was made of PBMCs. For the CDR3, the DNA is TGTGCCAGCAGTTATCAGGACAATGAGCAGTTCTTC. This sequence encodes CASSYQDNEQFF.